The source of this T cell receptor (beta chain) is a study of tumor-infiltrating lymphocytes in primary liver carcinoma. On the study more broadly: Men as well as women, aged 30 to 69 years, made up the patients.

The length of the CDR3 is 18 residues. From germline, CDR1 is SGHAT and CDR2 FQNNGV. The V and J ends lost 5 bases and 3 bases respectively, with 20 bases between them. Germline DNA was also extracted, and blood RNA was taken from unsorted whole blood. They drew 4 to 5 milliliters of peripheral blood before surgery. Concerning this clonotype itself: What it binds is not known.

Study-wide points: CD4+ and CD8+ repertoires could not be compared in these unsorted bulk samples. A significantly higher top-250-clone fraction was found in tumors than in blood (p = 0.039).

Total RNA (around 500 ng) served as template for TCR beta cDNA synthesis primed by a constant-region primer. Modified slightly, ARM-PCR produced TCR beta libraries over three nested multiplex PCR rounds. TRBV1-TRBV30 forward primers and a C-beta reverse primer were used in the first two PCR rounds, which each ran for 9 to 10 cycles. TCRdb reprocessed the multiplex PCR reads with MiXCR, giving one entry per CDR3 protein. The sample holds about 310,000 distinct CDR3 sequences, almost 60% seen once. The sequencing input was peripheral blood. The clonotype was recovered from a woman in her twenties or thirties with primary liver carcinoma and hepatitis B virus infection. The rearrangement links TRBV11-2 to TRBJ1-6; D is uncertain. CDR3 residues: CASSHRGPEGFYNSPLHF. CDR3 coding DNA: TGTGCCAGCAGCCACAGAGGACCCGAGGGCTTCTATAATTCACCCCTCCACTTT. The complete variable domain, with remaining parts taken from reference TRBV11-2 and TRBJ1-6, reads EAGVAQSPRYKIIEKRQSVAFWCNPISGHATLYWYQQILGQGPKLLIQFQNNGVVDDSQLPKDRFSAERLKGVDSTLKIQPAKLEDSAVYLCASSHRGPEGFYNSPLHFGNGTRLTVT.